The 30 T cell receptor beta chains presented below share a single source sample, sequenced in a study of T cells after yellow fever vaccination. TCRdb ran MiXCR on the 5' RACE reads and lists one entry per CDR3 protein. The sample contains just under 600,000 distinct CDR3 sequences, approximately 12% of which appear only once. This specimen was PBMCs, taken on the day of the yellow fever booster vaccination. These receptors were collected from a man aged 30-40 years who received the YFV17D yellow fever vaccine.

This clonotype was observed a few times. This chain links TRBV20-1 with TRBJ2-3; TRBD2 is a possible D gene (6 bases). The CDR3 is 14 residues long. Trimming cost V 3 bases and J 0 bases, with 10 bases left between them. Germline lookup yields CDR1 DFQATT and CDR2 SNEGSKA (reference sequence). The CDR3 spells CSASFGGSTDTQYF. The CDR3 DNA sequence: TGCAGTGCTAGCTTCGGGGGTAGCACAGATACGCAGTATTTT.

This clonotype was seen only a few times. The V and J genes are TRBV20-1 and TRBJ2-7, with 7 bases that match TRBD1. The trim removed 3 bases at V and 3 bases at J, leaving 11 bases unmatched. Germline CDR1 and CDR2: DFQATT and SNEGSKA (reference sequence). The CDR3 loop spans 15 amino acids. The CDR3 DNA reads as TGCAGTGCTAGCTCGGGACAGTTATCCCTCTACGAGCAGTACTTC. Translation: CSASSGQLSLYEQYF.

The V and J genes are TRBV27 and TRBJ1-2, with D possibly matching TRBD1 (5 bases). The V end lost 6 bases, the J end lost 8 bases, and 16 bases lay between the germline ends. The CDR3 is 13 residues long. Germline V CDR1 and CDR2: MNHEY, SMNVEV (reference sequence). The CDR3 protein is CASSPGPLMGYTF. The CDR3 nucleotides are TGTGCCAGCAGCCCGGGGCCCTTGATGGGCTACACCTTC.

The chain has TRBV19 and TRBJ2-5; D possibly matches TRBD1 or TRBD2 (5 bases each). The CDR3 is 14 residues long. In germline, CDR1 is LNHDA, CDR2 SQIVND (reference sequence). Trimming took 10 bases from V and 7 from J, leaving 22 bases between them. CDR3 in amino acids: CATRPAANGGTQYF. The DNA for the CDR3 is TGTGCCACGCGGCCGGCGGCTAATGGGGGGACCCAGTACTTC.

This clonotype came up many times. The rearrangement uses TRBV5-5 and TRBJ1-1, with unresolved D. V lost 1 base to trimming and J lost 7 bases, with 11 bases between them. The CDR3 is 13 residues long. Germline CDR1 is SGHKS and CDR2 is YYEKEE (reference sequence). CDR3 loop: CASSLFGSGEAFF. The CDR3 DNA sequence: TGTGCCAGCAGCTTGTTTGGGTCCGGTGAAGCTTTCTTT.

The rearrangement links TRBV7-2 to TRBJ2-7, with TRBD2 identical over 7 bases. CDR3 length: 15 residues. The germline CDR1 and CDR2 sequences are SGHTA and FQGNSA. Losses at the gene ends were 2 bases for V and 0 bases for J; bases not matched to a gene: 4. CDR3 amino acids: CASSLWAGVSYEQYF. The CDR3 DNA sequence: TGTGCCAGCAGCTTATGGGCGGGAGTCTCCTACGAGCAGTACTTC.

This sequence joins TRBV7-9 and TRBJ1-2; a possible D gene is TRBD1 (5 bases). From germline, CDR1 is SEHNR and CDR2 FQNEAQ (reference sequence). V was cut by 5 bases and J by 7 bases, with 20 bases left in between. This CDR3 has 15 amino acids. In nucleotides, the CDR3 is TGTGCCAGCAGCGGCGGATGGGAAGGGGAGATTGGCTACACCTTC. Translated: CASSGGWEGEIGYTF.

A few counts support this clonotype. The chain links TRBV20-1 to TRBJ2-4, with a possible D match to TRBD2 (5 bases). The germline gives CDR1 DFQATT, CDR2 SNEGSKA (reference sequence). V lost 6 bases, J lost 1 base, and 10 bases lay in between. The CDR3 extends over 13 amino acids. The CDR3 sequence: CSAEASAKNIQYF. The DNA of the CDR3 is TGCAGTGCGGAGGCTAGCGCCAAAAACATTCAGTACTTC.

This rearrangement joins TRBV20-1 to TRBJ2-3; 13 positions agree with TRBD2. V dropped 4 bases and J dropped 2; count of bases not matched to a gene: 3. The CDR3 consists of 15 residues. Germline V gene lookup returns CDR1 DFQATT and CDR2 SNEGSKA (reference sequence). The CDR3 nucleotides read TGCAGTGCTAAAGGGACTAGCGGGAACACAGATACGCAGTATTTT. It translates to CSAKGTSGNTDTQYF.

The rearrangement joins TRBV4-1 to TRBJ2-1, with TRBD1 as a possible D gene (7 bases). The CDR3 contains 18 residues. Germline CDR1 reads MGHRA; CDR2 reads YSYEKL. V lost 0 bases to trimming and J lost 0 bases, with 15 bases between them. The CDR3 is CASSQDQGGSSSYNEQFF. The CDR3 DNA follows: TGCGCCAGCAGCCAAGATCAGGGGGGCTCGAGCTCCTACAATGAGCAGTTCTTC.

The chain is built from TRBV11-2 and TRBJ1-1; a weak D match, TRBD1 (5 bases). In germline, CDR1 is SGHAT, CDR2 FQNNGV. CDR3 length: 12 residues. V was trimmed by 6 bases and J by 5 bases, leaving 10 bases between them. Written as DNA, the CDR3 is TGTGCCAGCAGGGTTGGGGGAACTGAAGCTTTCTTT. Translating it yields CASRVGGTEAFF.

This rearrangement joins TRBV20-1 to TRBJ2-7; 8 bases match TRBD1. J gave up 11 bases and V 4 bases, and 13 bases lay outside the gene matches. The CDR3 length is 13 residues. Germline-derived CDR1 and CDR2 are DFQATT and SNEGSKA (reference sequence). DNA for the CDR3: TGCAGTGCTAAGACCGGGACAGGCTCTTCGGAGTACTTC. As protein: CSAKTGTGSSEYF.

This clonotype was detected many times. This sequence joins TRBV5-1 and TRBJ2-5; D ambiguous. V shed 2 bases and J shed 0 bases, with 5 bases lying between them. The V gene's germline CDR1 is SGHRS and CDR2 YFSETQ. This CDR3 has 13 residues. CDR3 nucleotide sequence: TGCGCCAGCAGCTTTGGCGACCAAGAGACCCAGTACTTC. It encodes CASSFGDQETQYF.

This clonotype was picked up a small number of times. The chain combines TRBV28 with TRBJ2-3; D is possibly TRBD1 or TRBD2 (5 bases each). V shed 3 bases and J shed 5 bases, with 15 bases lying between them. The CDR3 has 15 amino acids. Germline V CDR1 and CDR2: MDHEN, SYDVKM. CDR3 protein: CASSLPGRRGDTQYF. DNA for the CDR3: TGTGCCAGCAGTTTGCCGGGACGTAGAGGAGATACGCAGTATTTT.

This clonotype was counted a few times. The rearrangement uses TRBV18 and TRBJ2-2; 10 nucleotides align to TRBD2. The CDR3 is 14 amino acids. The germline V gene has CDR1 KGHSH and CDR2 LQKENI. V shed 3 bases and J 6 bases; nucleotides not matched to a gene: 1. CDR3 in amino acids: CASSPLAGAGELFF. CDR3 coding DNA: TGTGCCAGCTCACCGCTAGCGGGAGCCGGGGAGCTGTTTTTT.

This clonotype was counted many times. The chain carries TRBV12-3 or TRBV12-4 and TRBJ2-7; D remains ambiguous. The length of the CDR3 is 13 residues. V lost 8 bases, J lost 3 bases, and 14 bases lay in between. The CDR3 nucleotides read TGTGCCAGCGAAAACTCGGGTGTCTACGAGCAGTACTTC. Protein: CASENSGVYEQYF.

V gene TRBV3-1 combines with J gene TRBJ1-5; D is ambiguous. From germline, CDR1 is LGHDT and CDR2 YNNKEL (reference sequence). Trimming cost V 0 bases and J 0 bases, with 12 bases left between them. The CDR3 covers 17 residues. CDR3 DNA: TGTGCCAGCAGCCAAGACGTACTAGGGCGTAGCAATCAGCCCCAGCATTTT. Amino acid sequence: CASSQDVLGRSNQPQHF.

There are a few counts of this clonotype. This rearrangement joins TRBV20-1 to TRBJ2-1; D not resolved. CDR1 is DFQATT and CDR2 is SNEGSKA in the germline V gene (reference sequence). Between the trimmed V and J ends, which lost 3 bases and 8 bases, there was a span of 14 bases. The CDR3 loop spans 13 amino acids. As DNA, the CDR3 is TGCAGTGCTAGGAGGATAGCAAATGATGAGCAGTTCTTC. It yields the protein CSARRIANDEQFF.

The chain carries TRBV6-5 and TRBJ2-2; no firm D call. V lost 8 bases and J 7 bases, leaving 5 bases between the germline ends. From germline, CDR1 is MNHEY and CDR2 SVGAGI. The CDR3 covers 10 residues. CDR3 in DNA: TGTGCCAGCGGCTACGGGGAGCTGTTTTTT. Its protein product is CASGYGELFF.

This clonotype was observed a few times. V is TRBV18 and J is TRBJ2-2; possibly TRBD1 for D (6 bases). The CDR3 sequence is 14 residues long. The germline CDR1 and CDR2 sequences are KGHSH and LQKENI. Deletions cut 3 bases from V and 9 bases from J, with 14 bases between. The CDR3 protein is CASSPQQGSRELFF. The CDR3 nucleotides read TGTGCCAGCTCACCTCAACAGGGTAGCCGGGAGCTGTTTTTT.

The chain carries TRBV30 and TRBJ2-3; a weak D match, TRBD2 (5 bases). Trimming removed 0 bases at V and 6 bases at J, with 10 bases between. This CDR3 comprises 13 residues. Germline values: CDR1 GTSNPN, CDR2 SVGIG (reference sequence). The CDR3 nucleotides are TGTGCCTGGAGTGTCGACTATTTCGATACGCAGTATTTT. It is translated as CAWSVDYFDTQYF.

This rearrangement joins TRBV13 to TRBJ2-2; the D gene is possibly TRBD2 (6 bases). This CDR3 is 14 amino acids long. V lost 3 bases, J lost 9 bases, and 14 bases lay in between. Germline V gene lookup returns CDR1 PRHDT and CDR2 FYEKMQ (reference sequence). The CDR3 nucleotides read TGTGCCAGCAGCTTTGGACTACGCGGGCGGGAGCTGTTTTTT. As protein: CASSFGLRGRELFF. The variable domain in full, with the rest retrieved from reference TRBV13 and TRBJ2-2, is AAGVIQSPRHLIKEKRETATLKCYPIPRHDTVYWYQQGPGQDPQFLISFYEKMQSDKGSIPDRFSAQQFSDYHSELNMSSLELGDSALYFCASSFGLRGRELFFGEGSRLTVL.

There are many counts of this clonotype. V gene TRBV3-1 combines with J gene TRBJ1-2; D not certain. Germline V gene data show CDR1 as LGHDT and CDR2 as YNNKEL (reference sequence). The CDR3 has 18 amino acids. Trimming took off 0 bases at V and 5 bases at J, with 22 bases between the two ends. The CDR3 protein is CASSQDPQRGSGRYGYTF. The CDR3 DNA follows: TGTGCCAGCAGCCAAGATCCCCAGCGCGGGAGTGGGAGGTATGGCTACACCTTC.

V usage is TRBV5-1 and J usage is TRBJ1-5; a possible D gene is TRBD1 (6 bases). Germline V CDR1 and CDR2: SGHRS, YFSETQ. The CDR3 has 14 amino acids. V dropped 3 bases and J dropped 3 bases, with 10 bases sitting between them. In DNA, the CDR3 is TGCGCCAGCAGCTCGGGGGCACCCAATCAGCCCCAGCATTTT. Protein: CASSSGAPNQPQHF.

The chain carries TRBV6-5 and TRBJ1-5; D gene unclear. Germline CDR1 MNHEY, CDR2 SVGAGI. The CDR3 runs to 12 residues. The germline V and J ends were trimmed by 6 bases and 11 bases, with 14 bases remaining between them. CDR3 amino acids: CASSQDRSTQHF. For the CDR3, the DNA is TGTGCCAGCAGCCAAGACCGCTCGACCCAGCATTTT.

This clonotype was observed a handful of times. The chain couples TRBV20-1 to TRBJ2-1, with D hard to call. Looked up from germline, CDR1 is DFQATT and CDR2 is SNEGSKA (reference sequence). V was shortened by 0 bases and J by 6 bases, with 21 bases between the two germline ends. The CDR3 is 17 amino acids. DNA of the CDR3: TGCAGTGCTAGAGAGATTGCTAGGAAAAGTGGCCTCAATGAGCAGTTCTTC. Translated: CSAREIARKSGLNEQFF.

The genes are TRBV11-2 and TRBJ2-7, with 7 bases identical to TRBD2. The CDR3 has 18 amino acids. The germline V gene has CDR1 SGHAT and CDR2 FQNNGV. The V gene end was trimmed by 5 bases and the J gene end by 3 bases; junction bases not matched to a gene: 19. In DNA, the CDR3 is TGTGCCAGCAGCCGACAGAAACTTGCGGGAGCAAGCGACTACGAGCAGTACTTC. Its translation: CASSRQKLAGASDYEQYF.

This clonotype was seen a handful of times. The J gene is TRBJ2-2, the V gene TRBV6-5; possible D gene TRBD1, 6 bases. Trimming cost V 2 bases and J 6 bases, with 13 bases left between them. The CDR3 runs 15 residues. CDR1 and CDR2 from the germline V gene are MNHEY and SVGAGI. The CDR3 nucleotides read TGTGCCAGCAGTTACAAACAGGGTTCTTCCGGGGAGCTGTTTTTT. It encodes CASSYKQGSSGELFF.

This clonotype was counted ten times or more. The V and J genes are TRBV29-1 and TRBJ2-5; TRBD2 might be the D (6 bases). The CDR3 sequence is 15 residues long. Germline lookup yields CDR1 SQVTM and CDR2 ANQGSEA. Trimming pared 7 bases from V and 2 bases from J, leaving 20 bases between. The CDR3 DNA reads as TGCAGCGCCGGGCTTACCGGGAGTGGACAAGAGACCCAGTACTTC. This encodes CSAGLTGSGQETQYF.

Only a few counts were recorded for this clonotype. The chain links TRBV30 to TRBJ2-1, with D perhaps TRBD1 (5 bases). Germline V CDR1 and CDR2: GTSNPN, SVGIG (reference sequence). The V and J ends lost 0 bases and 6 bases respectively, with 12 bases between them. CDR3 length: 14 residues. CDR3 sequence reads: CAWSVLVGLNEQFF. The CDR3 DNA is TGTGCCTGGAGTGTTCTAGTGGGGCTCAATGAGCAGTTCTTC.